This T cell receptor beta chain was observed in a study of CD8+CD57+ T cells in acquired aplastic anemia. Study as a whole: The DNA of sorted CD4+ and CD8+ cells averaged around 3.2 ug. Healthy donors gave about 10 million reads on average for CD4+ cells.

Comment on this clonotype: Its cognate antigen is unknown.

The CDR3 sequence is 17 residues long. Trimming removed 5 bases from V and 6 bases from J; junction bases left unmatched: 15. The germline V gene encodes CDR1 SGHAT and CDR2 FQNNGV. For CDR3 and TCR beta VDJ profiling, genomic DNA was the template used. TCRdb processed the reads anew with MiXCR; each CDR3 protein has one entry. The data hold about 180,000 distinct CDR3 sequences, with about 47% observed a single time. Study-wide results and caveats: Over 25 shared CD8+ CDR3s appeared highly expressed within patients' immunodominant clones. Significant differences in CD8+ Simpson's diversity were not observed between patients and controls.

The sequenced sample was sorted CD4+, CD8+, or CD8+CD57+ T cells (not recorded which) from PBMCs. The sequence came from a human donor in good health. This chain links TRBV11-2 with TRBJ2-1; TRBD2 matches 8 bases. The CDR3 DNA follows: TGTGCCAGCAGCCGCGGAGGACTAGCCATTCTCGGCAATGAGCAGTTCTTC. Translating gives CASSRGGLAILGNEQFF.